This T cell receptor (beta chain) was sequenced for a study of CD8+CD57+ T cells in acquired aplastic anemia. Looking at the study overall: Recorded DNA amounts for sorted CD4+ and CD8+ cells had an average of roughly 3.4 ug.

Germline V gives CDR1 SGHNT, CDR2 YYREEE (reference sequence). Trimming removed 3 bases at V and 2 bases at J, with 8 bases between. This CDR3 is built from 13 residues. Patients chosen for sequencing had shown CD8+CD57+ cell expansion by flow cytometry. Patients had undergone no therapy by the time their blood was sampled. TCR beta VDJ combinations and CDR3 sequences were profiled from genomic DNA. Via MiXCR, TCRdb re-called the reads, giving one row per CDR3 protein. This sample carries around 160,000 distinct CDR3 sequences, around 50% of them seen once, and the ten largest clones take approximately 2.9%.

The specimen sequenced was sorted CD4+, CD8+, or CD8+CD57+ T cells (not recorded which) from PBMCs. The rearrangement links TRBV5-4 to TRBJ2-5; no clear D. The sequence came from a human donor with aplastic anemia. CDR3 residues: CASSSQQQETQYF. Written as DNA, the CDR3 is TGTGCCAGCAGCTCGCAACAACAAGAGACCCAGTACTTC. The whole variable domain, remainder taken from reference TRBV5-4 and TRBJ2-5, is ETGVTQSPTHLIKTRGQQVTLRCSSQSGHNTVSWYQQALGQGPQFIFQYYREEENGRGNFPPRFSGLQFPNYSSELNVNALELDDSALYLCASSSQQQETQYFGPGTRLLVL.